This is a list of T cell receptor beta chains from one sample in a study of blood T cells in healthy people across ages. TCRdb ran MiXCR on the 5' RACE reads and lists one entry per CDR3 protein. The sample consists of approximately 800,000 distinct CDR3 sequences, around 50% of them appearing once. Material: blood. The receptor source for this set is a man older than 75 in good health. Each CDR3 is given with its conserved first and last residue. D genes are given only for firm matches. Clone size is stated in some rows and not others, as once, few, many or a class when expanded.

size	V	J	D	DNA	CDR3
many	TRBV12-3/TRBV12-4	TRBJ2-1	TRBD2	TGTGCCAGCAGTTGGGGAGGCGGGAGGGCCGATGAGCAGTTCTTC	CASSWGGGRADEQFF
few	TRBV28	TRBJ2-1	TRBD2	TGTGCCAGCAGGGCTAGCGGGAGGAACAATGAGCAGTTCTTC	CASRASGRNNEQFF
once	TRBV2	TRBJ2-7	TRBD1	TGTGCCAGCAGCGGGACAGGAGCCGACGAGCAGTACTTC	CASSGTGADEQYF
-	TRBV28	TRBJ1-4	TRBD1	TGTGCCAGCAACGACAGGGCTAGAAATGAAAAACTGTTTTTT	CASNDRARNEKLFF
-	TRBV3-1	TRBJ2-6	TRBD1	TGTGCCAGCAGCCAAGACCGAAACAGGGGCCTGGGGGCCAACGTCCTGACTTTC	CASSQDRNRGLGANVLTF
-	TRBV13	TRBJ1-1	TRBD1	TGTGCCAGCAGCCCTCAGACAGGGGGGGGCACTGAAGCTTTCTTT	CASSPQTGGGTEAFF
few	TRBV20-1	TRBJ2-3	-	TGCAGTGCTGGGCAGGGCACAGATACGCAGTATTTT	CSAGQGTDTQYF
-	TRBV6-5	TRBJ1-2	-	TGTGCCAGCAGCAACAGGGCTAACGATGGCTACACCTTC	CASSNRANDGYTF
few	TRBV20-1	TRBJ2-5	-	TGCAGTGCTAGAGATCGGGGCGTCCCAGAGACCCAGTACTTC	CSARDRGVPETQYF
-	TRBV20-1	TRBJ1-5	TRBD1	TGCAGTGCTAGACTACAGGGGCGGGAGCAGCCCCAGCATTTT	CSARLQGREQPQHF
many	TRBV5-5	TRBJ2-7	TRBD1	TGTGCCAGCAGACAAACAGGGGGCTACGAGCAGTACTTC	CASRQTGGYEQYF
-	TRBV4-3	TRBJ2-1	-	TGCGCCAGCAGCCCCGGACTACACTACAATGAGCAGTTCTTC	CASSPGLHYNEQFF
-	TRBV5-4	TRBJ2-2	-	TGTGCCAGCAGCTTGGAAGTGAACACCGGGGAGCTGTTTTTT	CASSLEVNTGELFF
-	TRBV29-1	TRBJ1-5	-	TGCAGCGTGACATCGGGAGACCATCAGCCCCAGCATTTT	CSVTSGDHQPQHF
-	TRBV29-1	TRBJ2-2	-	TGCAGCGTTATGTACGGGAGAAGAACCGGGGAGCTGTTTTTT	CSVMYGRRTGELFF
few	TRBV5-1	TRBJ2-3	TRBD2	TGCGCCAGCAGCTTGGTGGTGCTAGCGGGAGTATTCCGCGGTCTATTAACAGATACGCAGTATTTT	CASSLVVLAGVFRGLLTDTQYF
-	TRBV20-1	TRBJ2-3	-	TGCAGTGCTAGAGATCTGCGAAGGGGCACAGATACGCAGTATTTT	CSARDLRRGTDTQYF
-	TRBV5-1	TRBJ2-1	-	TGCGCCAGCAGCTTGAGGGACGTACCCTACAATGAGCAGTTCTTC	CASSLRDVPYNEQFF
-	TRBV2	TRBJ2-3	TRBD1	TGTGCCAGCAGAGCGGACAGGGGCACAGATACGCAGTATTTT	CASRADRGTDTQYF
-	TRBV7-2	TRBJ2-7	-	TGTGCCAGCAGCTTCGACTACTACGAGCAGTACTTC	CASSFDYYEQYF
-	TRBV5-1	TRBJ2-5	-	TGCGCCAGCAGCTTGGGGGGGTCGAGGGAGCAGTACTTC	CASSLGGSREQYF
few	TRBV20-1	TRBJ2-2	-	TGCAGTGCTAGAAGCAGGGGAAACACCGGGGAGCTGTTTTTT	CSARSRGNTGELFF
many	TRBV5-1	TRBJ2-7	-	TGCGCCAGCAGCGAAGGACACTCCTACGAGCAGTACTTC	CASSEGHSYEQYF
-	TRBV6-5	TRBJ2-4	-	TGTGCCAGCAGTTGGGACCGACTAAAAAACATTCAGTACTTC	CASSWDRLKNIQYF
-	TRBV4-2	TRBJ2-7	TRBD2	TGTGCCAGCAGCGTCTCGGCGGGGGTGAACTACGAGCAGTACTTC	CASSVSAGVNYEQYF
many	TRBV12-3/TRBV12-4	TRBJ2-1	-	TGTGCCAGCAGTTTGTGGGTCAATGAGCAGTTCTTC	CASSLWVNEQFF
few	TRBV5-1	TRBJ2-5	TRBD2	TGCGCCAGCAGCCCCGGACTAGCGGGAGGGCCTTTGGAAGAGACCCAGTACTTC	CASSPGLAGGPLEETQYF
-	TRBV5-1	TRBJ2-2	-	TGCGCCAGCAGCCCCCTCTCCGTCACCGGGGAGCTGTTTTTT	CASSPLSVTGELFF
-	TRBV5-1	TRBJ2-1	TRBD2	TGCGCCAGCAGCGAGGGACTAGCGTACAATGAGCAGTTCTTC	CASSEGLAYNEQFF
-	TRBV20-1	TRBJ2-3	TRBD2	TGCAGTGCTAGAGATATCGGTAGTCGGGTAGCGGGGGCTCTTCCGGATACGCAGTATTTT	CSARDIGSRVAGALPDTQYF
-	TRBV7-8	TRBJ2-5	TRBD2	TGTGCCAGCAGCTCCGTGGGCGGGGGGGCGATAAAGACCCAGTACTTC	CASSSVGGGAIKTQYF
few	TRBV20-1	TRBJ2-1	-	TGCAGTGCTAGCCCAGCCACCAATGAGCAGTTCTTC	CSASPATNEQFF
many	TRBV20-1	TRBJ2-5	-	TGCAGTGCTGCGGTGGAGGGCCGGGAGACCCAGTACTTC	CSAAVEGRETQYF
-	TRBV7-2	TRBJ2-7	-	TGTGCCAGCAGCTTGGACTCCTTCGGCGAGCAGTACTTC	CASSLDSFGEQYF
once	TRBV6-5	TRBJ1-6	-	TGTGCCAGTAGGGATGGGAATTCACCCCTCCACTTT	CASRDGNSPLHF
-	TRBV5-1	TRBJ2-2	-	TGCGCCAGCAGCTTAGGGCAGTCAGAGACCGGGGAGCTGTTTTTT	CASSLGQSETGELFF
-	TRBV3-1	TRBJ2-7	-	TGTGCCAGCAGCCGAGGTGCGGGGCAGGGCTACGAGCAGTACTTC	CASSRGAGQGYEQYF
few	TRBV7-2	TRBJ2-3	TRBD2	TGTGCCAGCAGCTTTGGGACTAGCGGGTTGGGGGCAGATACGCAGTATTTT	CASSFGTSGLGADTQYF
few	TRBV5-1	TRBJ2-3	-	TGCGCCAGCAGCTTGATGGGTAGCACAGATACGCAGTATTTT	CASSLMGSTDTQYF
few	TRBV7-3	TRBJ2-1	-	TGTGCCAGCAGCCCGATGGTCGGGTGGGATGAGCAGTTCTTC	CASSPMVGWDEQFF
-	TRBV28	TRBJ2-7	TRBD1	TGTGCCAGCAGTTCCGGGACAGGGACATTAGTAAGGCAGTACTTC	CASSSGTGTLVRQYF
few	TRBV18	TRBJ2-3	-	TGTGCCAGCTCACTCCCGGGAGATTCAGATACGCAGTATTTT	CASSLPGDSDTQYF
-	TRBV12-3/TRBV12-4	TRBJ2-1	-	TGTGCCAGCAGTTTAGATCGACAGGTGTACAATGAGCAGTTCTTC	CASSLDRQVYNEQFF
-	TRBV20-1	TRBJ2-1	TRBD2	TGCAGTGTTAGATCACGGGAGGGCCGTTACAATGAGCAGTTCTTC	CSVRSREGRYNEQFF
many	TRBV28	TRBJ2-7	-	TGTGCCAGCAGTTCTACCGGGACAATCTCCTACGAGCAGTACTTC	CASSSTGTISYEQYF
-	TRBV6-1	TRBJ2-7	-	TGTGCCAGCAGTGAGGACGGAAACTACGAGCAGTACTTC	CASSEDGNYEQYF
-	TRBV12-3/TRBV12-4	TRBJ2-5	TRBD1	TGTGCCAGCAGCAAAACAGGGGGCGAGTCGAAGACCCAGTACTTC	CASSKTGGESKTQYF
few	TRBV12-3/TRBV12-4	TRBJ2-1	TRBD2	TGTGCCAGCAGTTTAGGACTAGCGGGAGGTAAAGATGAGCAGTTCTTC	CASSLGLAGGKDEQFF
-	TRBV5-6	TRBJ2-1	TRBD2	TGTGCCAGCAGCTTCCCCTCCGGGACTAGCGGGAGGGCATGGAATGAGCAGTTCTTC	CASSFPSGTSGRAWNEQFF
-	TRBV13	TRBJ2-1	-	TGTGCCAGCAGCTCAAAGTCTGGATTTGGGGGGAATGAGCAGTTCTTC	CASSSKSGFGGNEQFF
-	TRBV3-1	TRBJ1-2	-	TGTGCCAGCAGCCAAGGGAGTGGAGGCTACACCTTC	CASSQGSGGYTF
many	TRBV6-2/TRBV6-3	TRBJ2-7	TRBD1	TGTGCCAGCAGTTATCGGGACAGGGTTCAGGAGCAGTACTTC	CASSYRDRVQEQYF